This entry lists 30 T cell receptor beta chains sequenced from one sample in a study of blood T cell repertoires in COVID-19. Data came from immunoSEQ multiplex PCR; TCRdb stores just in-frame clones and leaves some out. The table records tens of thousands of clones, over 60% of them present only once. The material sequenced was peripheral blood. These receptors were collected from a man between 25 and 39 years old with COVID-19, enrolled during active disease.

The CDR3 loop is CASSRLPTGVSGNTIYF. DNA of the CDR3: TGCGCCAGCAGCCGACTTCCAACAGGGGTCTCTGGAAACACCATATATTTT. The chain couples TRBV4-1 to TRBJ1-3; 7 bases fit TRBD1. The J segment lost 0 bases and the V segment lost 4 bases, leaving 9 bases of the junction unmatched. The CDR3 totals 17 residues. CDR1 is MGHRA, CDR2 YSYEKL, per germline.

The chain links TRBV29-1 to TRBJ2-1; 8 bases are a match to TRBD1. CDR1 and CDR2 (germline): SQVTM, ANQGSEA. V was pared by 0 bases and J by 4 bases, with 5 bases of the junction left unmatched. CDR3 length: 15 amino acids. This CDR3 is CSVEDRQGRYNEQFF. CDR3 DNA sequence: TGCAGCGTTGAAGACAGACAGGGGCGATACAATGAGCAGTTCTTC.

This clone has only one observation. DNA for the CDR3: TGTGCCAGCAGGGGCCTTGATGTCCCCCTCCACTTT. As protein: CASRGLDVPLHF. The chain employs TRBV6-5 and TRBJ1-6, with unresolved D. V gave up 6 bases and J gave up 13 bases, with 13 bases separating them. The germline V gene has CDR1 MNHEY and CDR2 SVGAGI. The CDR3 loop spans 12 amino acids.

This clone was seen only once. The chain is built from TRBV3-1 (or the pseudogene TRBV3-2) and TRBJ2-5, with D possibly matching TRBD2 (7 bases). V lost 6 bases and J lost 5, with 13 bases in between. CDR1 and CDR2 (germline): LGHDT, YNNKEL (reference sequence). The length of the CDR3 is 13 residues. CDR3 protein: CASRPGGRETQYF. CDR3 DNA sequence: TGTGCCAGCAGACCGGGGGGCAGGGAGACCCAGTACTTC.

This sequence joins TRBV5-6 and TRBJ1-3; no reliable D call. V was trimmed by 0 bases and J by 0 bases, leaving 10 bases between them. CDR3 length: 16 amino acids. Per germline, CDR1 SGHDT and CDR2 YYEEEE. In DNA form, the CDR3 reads TGTGCCAGCAGCTTGGGGGCCCAGAGCTCTGGAAACACCATATATTTT. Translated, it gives CASSLGAQSSGNTIYF.

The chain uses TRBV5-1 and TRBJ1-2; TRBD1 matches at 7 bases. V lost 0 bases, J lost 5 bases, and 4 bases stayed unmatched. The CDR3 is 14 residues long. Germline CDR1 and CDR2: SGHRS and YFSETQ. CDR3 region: CASSLGGTEYGYTF. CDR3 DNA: TGCGCCAGCAGCTTGGGGGGGACAGAGTATGGCTACACCTTC. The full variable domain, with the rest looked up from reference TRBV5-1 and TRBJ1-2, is KAGVTQTPRYLIKTRGQQVTLSCSPISGHRSVSWYQQTPGQGLQFLFEYFSETQRNKGNFPGRFSGRQFSNSRSEMNVSTLELGDSALYLCASSLGGTEYGYTFGSGTRLTVV.

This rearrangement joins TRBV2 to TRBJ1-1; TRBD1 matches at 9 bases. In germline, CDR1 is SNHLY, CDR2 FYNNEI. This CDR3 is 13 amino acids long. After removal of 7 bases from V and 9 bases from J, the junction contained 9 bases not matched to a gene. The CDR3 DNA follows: TGTGCCAGCACCCAAACAGGGGGCAGGAAAGCTTTCTTT. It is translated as CASTQTGGRKAFF.

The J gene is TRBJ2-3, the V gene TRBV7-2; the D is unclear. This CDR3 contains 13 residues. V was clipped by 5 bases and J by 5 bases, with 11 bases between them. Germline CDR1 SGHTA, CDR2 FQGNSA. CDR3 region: CASSISRQDTQYF. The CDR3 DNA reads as TGTGCCAGCAGCATAAGCAGACAAGATACGCAGTATTTT.

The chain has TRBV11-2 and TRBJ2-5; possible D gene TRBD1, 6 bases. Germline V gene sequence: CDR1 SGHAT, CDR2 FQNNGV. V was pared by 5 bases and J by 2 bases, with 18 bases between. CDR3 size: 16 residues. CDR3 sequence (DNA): TGTGCCAGCAGCCCCCTCCGACAGGCTCGGCAAGAGACCCAGTACTTC. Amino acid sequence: CASSPLRQARQETQYF.

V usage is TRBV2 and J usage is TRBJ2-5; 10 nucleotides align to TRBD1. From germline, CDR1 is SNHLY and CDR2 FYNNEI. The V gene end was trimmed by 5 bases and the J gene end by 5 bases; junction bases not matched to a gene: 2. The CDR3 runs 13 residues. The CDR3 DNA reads TGTGCCAGCAGTAGACAGGGGGCTGAGACCCAGTACTTC. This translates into CASSRQGAETQYF.

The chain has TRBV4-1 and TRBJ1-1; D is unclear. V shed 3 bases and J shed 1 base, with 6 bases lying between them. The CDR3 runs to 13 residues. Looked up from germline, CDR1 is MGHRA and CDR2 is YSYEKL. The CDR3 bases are TGCGCCAGCAGCCACCCCAGGAACACTGAAGCTTTCTTT. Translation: CASSHPRNTEAFF.

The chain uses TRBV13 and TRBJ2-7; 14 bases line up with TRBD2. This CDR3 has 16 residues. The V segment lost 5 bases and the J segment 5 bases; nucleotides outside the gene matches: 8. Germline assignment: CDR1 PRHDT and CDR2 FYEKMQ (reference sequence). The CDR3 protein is CASSPNGTSGSNEQYF. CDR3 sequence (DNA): TGTGCCAGCAGCCCGAACGGGACTAGCGGGAGCAACGAGCAGTACTTC.

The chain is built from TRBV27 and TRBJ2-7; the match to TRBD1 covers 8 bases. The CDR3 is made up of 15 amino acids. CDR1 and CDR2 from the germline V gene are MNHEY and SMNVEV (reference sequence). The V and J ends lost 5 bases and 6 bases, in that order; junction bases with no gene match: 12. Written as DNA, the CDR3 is TGTGCCAGCAGTGCCTTTGGACAGGGTGTTCGCGAGCAGTACTTC. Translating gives CASSAFGQGVREQYF.

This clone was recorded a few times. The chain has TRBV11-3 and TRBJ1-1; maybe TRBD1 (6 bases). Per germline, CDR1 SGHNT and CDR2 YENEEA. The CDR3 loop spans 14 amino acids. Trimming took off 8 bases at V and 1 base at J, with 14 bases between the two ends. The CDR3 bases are TGTGCCAGCGGTGGTTCGACAGGGAACACTGAAGCTTTCTTT. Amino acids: CASGGSTGNTEAFF.

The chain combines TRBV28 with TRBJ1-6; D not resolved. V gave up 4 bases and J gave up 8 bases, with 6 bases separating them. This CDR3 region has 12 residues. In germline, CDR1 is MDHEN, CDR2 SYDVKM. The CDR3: CASSSNDSPLHF. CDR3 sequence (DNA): TGTGCCAGCAGTTCCAATGATTCACCCCTCCACTTT.

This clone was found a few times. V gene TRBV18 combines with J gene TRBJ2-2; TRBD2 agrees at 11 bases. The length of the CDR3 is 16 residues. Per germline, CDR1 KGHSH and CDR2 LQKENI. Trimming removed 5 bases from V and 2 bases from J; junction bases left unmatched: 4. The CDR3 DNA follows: TGTGCCAGCTCATCTAGCGGGGGGTTCAACACCGGGGAGCTGTTTTTT. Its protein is CASSSSGGFNTGELFF.

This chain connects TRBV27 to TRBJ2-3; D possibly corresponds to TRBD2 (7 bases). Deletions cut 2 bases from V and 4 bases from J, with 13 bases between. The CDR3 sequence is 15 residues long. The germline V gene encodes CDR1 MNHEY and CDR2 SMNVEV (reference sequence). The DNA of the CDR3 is TGTGCCAGCAGTTTAGGGGGGGGGCTTTCAGATACGCAGTATTTT. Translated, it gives CASSLGGGLSDTQYF.

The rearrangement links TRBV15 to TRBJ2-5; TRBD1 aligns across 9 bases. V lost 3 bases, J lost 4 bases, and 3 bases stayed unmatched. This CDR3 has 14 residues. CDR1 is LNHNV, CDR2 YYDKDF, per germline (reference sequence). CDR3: CATSRDRGRETQYF. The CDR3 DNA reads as TGTGCCACCAGCAGGGACAGGGGCCGAGAGACCCAGTACTTC.

CDR3 amino acids: CATSAGGRGTDTQYF. The CDR3 DNA follows: TGTGCCACCAGTGCGGGCGGGAGGGGCACAGATACGCAGTATTTT. The V call is TRBV24-1, the J call TRBJ2-3; the match to TRBD2 covers 9 bases. Germline assignment: CDR1 KGHDR and CDR2 SFDVKD. The CDR3 extends over 15 amino acids. Trimming at V came to 5 bases and at J to 1 base, leaving 3 bases not matched to a gene.

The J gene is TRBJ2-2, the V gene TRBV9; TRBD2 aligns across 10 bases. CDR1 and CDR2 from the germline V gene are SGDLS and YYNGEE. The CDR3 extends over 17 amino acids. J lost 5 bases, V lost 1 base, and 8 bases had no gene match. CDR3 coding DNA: TGTGCCAGCAGCGTAAATCTAGCGGGGGTCAGAACCGGGGAGCTGTTTTTT. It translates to CASSVNLAGVRTGELFF.

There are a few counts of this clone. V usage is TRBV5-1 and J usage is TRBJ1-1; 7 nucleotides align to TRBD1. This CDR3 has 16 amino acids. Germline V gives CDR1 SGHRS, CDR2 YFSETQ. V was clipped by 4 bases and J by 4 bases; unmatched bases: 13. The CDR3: CASSPRGGGQGTEAFF. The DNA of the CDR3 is TGCGCCAGCAGCCCCCGCGGAGGGGGCCAAGGCACTGAAGCTTTCTTT.

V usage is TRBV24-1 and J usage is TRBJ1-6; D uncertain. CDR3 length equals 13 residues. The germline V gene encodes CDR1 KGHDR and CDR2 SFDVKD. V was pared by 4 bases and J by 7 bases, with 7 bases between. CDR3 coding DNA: TGTGCCACCAGTGACCAACACAATTCACCCCTCCACTTT. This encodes CATSDQHNSPLHF.

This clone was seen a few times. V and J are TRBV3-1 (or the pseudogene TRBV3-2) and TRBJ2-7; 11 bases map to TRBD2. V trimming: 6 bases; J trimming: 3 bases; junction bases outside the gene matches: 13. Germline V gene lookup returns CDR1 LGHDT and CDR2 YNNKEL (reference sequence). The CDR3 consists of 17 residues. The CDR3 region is CASSSGTSGPAVYEQYF. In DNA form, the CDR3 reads TGTGCCAGCAGTTCCGGGACTAGCGGACCTGCCGTCTACGAGCAGTACTTC.

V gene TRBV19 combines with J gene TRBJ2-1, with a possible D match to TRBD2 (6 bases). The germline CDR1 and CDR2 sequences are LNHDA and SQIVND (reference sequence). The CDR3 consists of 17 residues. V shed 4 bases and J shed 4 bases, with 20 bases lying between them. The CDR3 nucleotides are TGTGCCAGTAGTAAGTTTACCGGGACTGGACCTTACAATGAGCAGTTCTTC. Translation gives CASSKFTGTGPYNEQFF.

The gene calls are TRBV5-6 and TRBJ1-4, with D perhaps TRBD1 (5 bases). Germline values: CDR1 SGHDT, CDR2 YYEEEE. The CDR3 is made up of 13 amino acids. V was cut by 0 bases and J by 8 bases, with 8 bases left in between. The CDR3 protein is CASSLVGGEKLFF. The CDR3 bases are TGTGCCAGCAGCTTGGTTGGGGGGGAAAAACTGTTTTTT.

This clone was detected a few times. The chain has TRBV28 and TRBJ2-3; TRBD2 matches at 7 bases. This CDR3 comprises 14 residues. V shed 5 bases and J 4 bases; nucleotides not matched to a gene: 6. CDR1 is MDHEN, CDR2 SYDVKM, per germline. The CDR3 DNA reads TGTGCCAGCAGTGCCGGGACTAACTCAGATACGCAGTATTTT. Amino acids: CASSAGTNSDTQYF.

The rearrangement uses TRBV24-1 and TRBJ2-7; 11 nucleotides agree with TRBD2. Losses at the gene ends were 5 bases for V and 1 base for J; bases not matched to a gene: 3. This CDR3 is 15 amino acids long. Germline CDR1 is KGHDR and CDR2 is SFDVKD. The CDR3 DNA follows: TGTGCCACCAGTGGGGGACTAGCGGAGTCCTACGAGCAGTACTTC. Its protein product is CATSGGLAESYEQYF.

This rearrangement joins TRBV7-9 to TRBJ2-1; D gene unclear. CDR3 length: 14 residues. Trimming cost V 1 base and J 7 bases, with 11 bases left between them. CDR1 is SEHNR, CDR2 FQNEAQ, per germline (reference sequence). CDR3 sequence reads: CASSLEVARNEQFF. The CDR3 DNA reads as TGTGCCAGCAGCTTAGAAGTAGCCCGGAATGAGCAGTTCTTC.

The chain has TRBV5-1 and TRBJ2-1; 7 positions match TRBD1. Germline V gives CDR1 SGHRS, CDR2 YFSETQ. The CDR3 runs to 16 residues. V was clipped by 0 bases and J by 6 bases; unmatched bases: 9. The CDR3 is CASSLGRRGPGNEQFF. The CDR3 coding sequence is TGCGCCAGCAGCTTGGGGAGAAGGGGGCCGGGCAATGAGCAGTTCTTC.

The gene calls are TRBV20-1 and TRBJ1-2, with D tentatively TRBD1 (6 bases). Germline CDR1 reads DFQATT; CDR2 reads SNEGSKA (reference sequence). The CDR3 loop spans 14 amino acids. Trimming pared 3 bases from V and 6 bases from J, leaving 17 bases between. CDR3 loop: CSASSGVGRHGYTF. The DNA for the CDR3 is TGCAGTGCTAGTTCAGGGGTCGGAAGGCATGGCTACACCTTC.